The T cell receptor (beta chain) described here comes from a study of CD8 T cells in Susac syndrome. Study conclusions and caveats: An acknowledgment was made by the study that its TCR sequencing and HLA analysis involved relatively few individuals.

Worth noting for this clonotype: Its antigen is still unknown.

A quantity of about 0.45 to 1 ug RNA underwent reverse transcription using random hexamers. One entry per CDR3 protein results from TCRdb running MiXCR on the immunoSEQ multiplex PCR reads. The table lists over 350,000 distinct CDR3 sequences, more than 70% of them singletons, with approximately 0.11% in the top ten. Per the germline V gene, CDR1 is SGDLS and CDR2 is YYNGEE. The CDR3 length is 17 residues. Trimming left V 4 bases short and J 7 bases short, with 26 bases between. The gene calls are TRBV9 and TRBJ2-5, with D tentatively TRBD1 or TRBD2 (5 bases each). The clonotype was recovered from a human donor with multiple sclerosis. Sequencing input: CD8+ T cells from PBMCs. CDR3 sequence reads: CASSHPEGLEPVGTQYF. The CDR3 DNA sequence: TGTGCCAGCAGCCACCCCGAGGGGCTCGAACCAGTGGGGACCCAGTACTTC. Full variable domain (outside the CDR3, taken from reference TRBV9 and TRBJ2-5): DSGVTQTPKHLITATGQRVTLRCSPRSGDLSVYWYQQSLDQGLQFLIQYYNGEERAKGNILERFSAQQFPDLHSELNLSSLELGDSALYFCASSHPEGLEPVGTQYFGPGTRLLVL.